Below, 11 T cell receptor beta chains from the same sample are listed, as sequenced in a study of blood T cells in healthy people across ages. A second PCR of roughly 7 to 11 cycles used a sample-barcoded 5' primer and a J-beta primer mix. MiXCR was run by TCRdb on the 5' RACE reads, yielding one entry per CDR3 protein. Of some 1.7 million distinct CDR3 sequences listed, about 30% are singletons. The specimen sequenced was blood. The receptors here all came from a woman in her thirties in good health.

This clonotype was recorded many times. The chain links TRBV20-1 to TRBJ2-1; TRBD1 aligns across 8 bases. CDR1 and CDR2 (germline): DFQATT, SNEGSKA (reference sequence). The CDR3 is made up of 15 amino acids. V shed 0 bases and J 7 bases; nucleotides not matched to a gene: 8. CDR3 DNA sequence: TGCAGTGCTAGAGATTACCGGACAGGGAAAAATGAGCAGTTCTTC. Its protein product is CSARDYRTGKNEQFF.

Concerning this clonotype itself: One end of the junction varies from germline; a read error may be responsible. The gene calls are TRBV5-5 and TRBJ2-7; tentatively, D is TRBD2 (5 bases). This CDR3 has 14 amino acids. From germline, CDR1 is SGHKS and CDR2 YYEKEE (reference sequence). CDR3 sequence (DNA): TGTGCCAGCGGCTTGGTTAGCGACCCCTACGAGCAGTACTTC. It encodes CASGLVSDPYEQYF.

The gene calls are TRBV6-5 and TRBJ2-1; 10 bases are shared with TRBD2. The J segment lost 8 bases and the V segment lost 6 bases, leaving 10 bases of the junction unmatched. The CDR3 consists of 15 residues. Germline-derived CDR1 and CDR2 are MNHEY and SVGAGI. The CDR3 here is CASSPRLAGADEQFF. As DNA, the CDR3 is TGTGCCAGCAGCCCCAGGCTAGCGGGAGCAGATGAGCAGTTCTTC.

In its sample, this clonotype was seen a few times. The chain couples TRBV20-1 to TRBJ2-1; TRBD2 matches 10 bases. Per the germline V gene, CDR1 is DFQATT and CDR2 is SNEGSKA (reference sequence). V was clipped by 5 bases and J by 6 bases; unmatched bases: 13. CDR3 length: 16 amino acids. In DNA, the CDR3 is TGCAGTGCTCCCCCCCCTCTTAGACTAGCGGGCAATGAGCAGTTCTTC. This gives the protein CSAPPPLRLAGNEQFF.

The chain uses TRBV20-1 and TRBJ1-1; a weak D match, TRBD1 (6 bases). V was pared by 0 bases and J by 11 bases, with 19 bases between. Looked up from germline, CDR1 is DFQATT and CDR2 is SNEGSKA (reference sequence). The CDR3 runs to 14 residues. This CDR3 is CSARDPRGREKAFF. Written as DNA, the CDR3 is TGCAGTGCTAGAGATCCACGGGGGCGCGAAAAGGCTTTCTTT.

The chain carries TRBV7-2 and TRBJ2-3; 8 nucleotides match TRBD2. The CDR3 is made up of 15 amino acids. Germline V lookup: CDR1 SGHTA, CDR2 FQGNSA. Trimming cost V 10 bases and J 3 bases; bases outside gene matches: 12. The CDR3 region is CANRLGAGGTDTQYF. In DNA form, the CDR3 reads TGTGCCAACAGGCTCGGGGCGGGAGGTACAGATACGCAGTATTTT.

Regarding this clonotype: At one end, the junction sequence differs from germline, possibly due to a read error. The J gene is TRBJ2-4, the V gene TRBV9; D ambiguous. Germline V gene sequence: CDR1 SGDLS, CDR2 YYNGEE. This CDR3 is 13 amino acids long. The CDR3 loop reads CASSVGASNEQCF. As DNA, the CDR3 is TGTGCCAGCAGCGTAGGGGCTTCGAACGAGCAGTGCTTC. The whole variable domain, remainder taken from reference TRBV9 and TRBJ2-4, is DSGVTQTPKHLITATGQRVTLRCSPRSGDLSVYWYQQSLDQGLQFLIQYYNGEERAKGNILERFSAQQFPDLHSELNLSSLELGDSALYFCASSVGASNEQCFGAGTRLSVL.

The chain uses TRBV3-1 and TRBJ1-4, with no clear D. V lost 7 bases and J 2 bases, leaving 11 bases between the germline ends. Germline lookup yields CDR1 LGHDT and CDR2 YNNKEL (reference sequence). This CDR3 contains 14 residues. CDR3 amino acids: CASTGGVTNEKLFF. The CDR3 DNA follows: TGTGCCAGCACGGGCGGGGTTACTAATGAAAAACTGTTTTTT. The full variable domain, in which reference TRBV3-1 and TRBJ1-4 provide the parts outside the CDR3, is DTAVSQTPKYLVTQMGNDKSIKCEQNLGHDTMYWYKQDSKKFLKIMFSYNNKELIINETVPNRFSPKSPDKAHLNLHINSLELGDSAVYFCASTGGVTNEKLFFGSGTQLSVL.

As to this clonotype: Just one base apart from a much larger clone, this may be a read error. Here the CDR3 DNA reads TGTGCCATCAGTGACGTAGAGCCAAATGAGCAGTTCTTC. It specifies CAISDVEPNEQFF. The V and J genes are TRBV10-3 and TRBJ2-1; no clear D. V was trimmed by 3 bases and J by 7 bases, leaving 10 bases between them. The CDR3 runs 13 residues. Germline CDR1 and CDR2: ENHRY and SYGVKD.

The chain recombines TRBV20-1 with TRBJ2-1, with TRBD2 matching over 8 bases. The length of the CDR3 is 15 residues. Per the germline V gene, CDR1 is DFQATT and CDR2 is SNEGSKA (reference sequence). With 5 bases clipped from V and 8 bases from J, the junction kept 14 bases outside the gene matches. The CDR3 region has the DNA TGCAGTGCTTTCGGTTCGAGCGGGAGTGGGGATGAGCAGTTCTTC. It is translated as CSAFGSSGSGDEQFF.

This clonotype was counted at least ten times. This chain joins TRBV20-1 and TRBJ2-1; D may be TRBD1 or TRBD2 (5 bases each). The CDR3 is 12 residues long. The V end lost 3 bases, the J end lost 8 bases, and 11 bases lay between the germline ends. Per the germline V gene, CDR1 is DFQATT and CDR2 is SNEGSKA (reference sequence). This CDR3 reads CSASRGADEQFF. The CDR3 DNA follows: TGCAGTGCTAGTCGAGGGGCGGATGAGCAGTTCTTC.